Sequencing of this T cell receptor (beta chain) was carried out in a study of patients and donors after allogeneic stem cell transplantation. V was pared by 3 bases and J by 12 bases, with 9 bases between. The CDR3 consists of 10 residues. Germline V gene lookup returns CDR1 DFQATT and CDR2 SNEGSKA (reference sequence). TCRdb used MiXCR to reprocess the RT-PCR reads, holding one entry per CDR3 protein. This sample carries roughly 960,000 distinct CDR3 sequences, roughly 18% of them seen once, and the ten largest clones take 5% to 7.5%. The source material was blood, either unsorted or a sorted T cell fraction (not recorded which). The receptor comes from a human donor who was either an allogeneic HSCT recipient or a stem cell or donor lymphocyte infusion donor (not recorded which). It is not recorded whose cells these are; they may come from a transplant donor. This rearrangement joins TRBV20-1 to TRBJ1-5; D is unresolved. The CDR3 DNA sequence: TGCAGTGCTAGTCGAGGGAACCAGCATTTT. It specifies CSASRGNQHF.